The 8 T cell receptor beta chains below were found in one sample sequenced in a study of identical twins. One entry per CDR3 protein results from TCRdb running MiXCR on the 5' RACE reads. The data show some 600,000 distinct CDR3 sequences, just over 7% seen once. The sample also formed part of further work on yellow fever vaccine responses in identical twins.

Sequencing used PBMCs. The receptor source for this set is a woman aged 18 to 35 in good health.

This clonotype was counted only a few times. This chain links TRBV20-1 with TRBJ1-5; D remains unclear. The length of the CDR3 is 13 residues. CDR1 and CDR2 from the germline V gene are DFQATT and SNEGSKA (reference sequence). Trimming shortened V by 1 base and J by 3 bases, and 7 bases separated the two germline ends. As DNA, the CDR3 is TGCAGTGCTAGAGCTTCACTCAATCAGCCCCAGCATTTT. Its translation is CSARASLNQPQHF.

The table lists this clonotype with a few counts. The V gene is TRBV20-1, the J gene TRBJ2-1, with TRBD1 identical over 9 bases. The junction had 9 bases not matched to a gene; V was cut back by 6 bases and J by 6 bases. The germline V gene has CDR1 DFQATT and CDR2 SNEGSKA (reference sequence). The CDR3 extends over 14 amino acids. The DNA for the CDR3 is TGCAGTGCGCCAACAGGGGGCAGGGGCAATGAGCAGTTCTTC. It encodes CSAPTGGRGNEQFF.

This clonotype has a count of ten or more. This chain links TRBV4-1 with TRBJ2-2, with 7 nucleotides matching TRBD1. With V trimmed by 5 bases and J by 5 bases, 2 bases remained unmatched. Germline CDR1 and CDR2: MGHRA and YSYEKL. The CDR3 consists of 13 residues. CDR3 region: CASSGTVTGELFF. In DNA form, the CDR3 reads TGCGCCAGCAGCGGGACAGTTACCGGGGAGCTGTTTTTT.

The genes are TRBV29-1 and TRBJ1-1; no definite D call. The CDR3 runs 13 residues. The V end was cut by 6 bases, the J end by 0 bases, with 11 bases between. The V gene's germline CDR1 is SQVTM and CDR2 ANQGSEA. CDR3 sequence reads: CSVLRVVNTEAFF. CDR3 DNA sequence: TGCAGCGTCCTGAGGGTGGTGAACACTGAAGCTTTCTTT.

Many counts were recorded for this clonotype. The CDR3 region has the DNA TGTGCCAGCACCCGGGACAGGGATGAGCAGTTCTTC. Protein product: CASTRDRDEQFF. This sequence joins TRBV6-6 and TRBJ2-1; 9 positions agree with TRBD1. J was trimmed by 8 bases and V by 7 bases; bases with no gene match: 3. The germline gives CDR1 MNHNY, CDR2 SVGAGI (reference sequence). The CDR3 is 12 amino acids.

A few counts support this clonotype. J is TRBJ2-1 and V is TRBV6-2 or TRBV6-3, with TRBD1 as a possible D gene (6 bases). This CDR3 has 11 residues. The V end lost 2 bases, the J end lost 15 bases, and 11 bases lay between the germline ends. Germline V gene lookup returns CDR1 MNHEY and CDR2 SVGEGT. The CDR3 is CASSYQGIGFF. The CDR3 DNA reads TGTGCCAGCAGTTACCAGGGGATCGGGTTCTTC.

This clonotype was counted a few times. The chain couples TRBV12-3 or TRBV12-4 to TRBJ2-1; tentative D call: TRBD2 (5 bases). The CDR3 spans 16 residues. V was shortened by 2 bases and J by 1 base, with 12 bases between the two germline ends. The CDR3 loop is CASSLLSRESYNEQFF. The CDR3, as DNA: TGTGCCAGCAGTTTATTGTCACGGGAATCCTACAATGAGCAGTTCTTC.

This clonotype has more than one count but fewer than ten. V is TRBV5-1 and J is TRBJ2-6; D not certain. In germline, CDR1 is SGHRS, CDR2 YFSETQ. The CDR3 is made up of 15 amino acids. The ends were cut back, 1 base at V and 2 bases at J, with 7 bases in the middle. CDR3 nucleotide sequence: TGCGCCAGCAGCTTGCAAGGGACTGGGGCCAACGTCCTGACTTTC. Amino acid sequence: CASSLQGTGANVLTF.